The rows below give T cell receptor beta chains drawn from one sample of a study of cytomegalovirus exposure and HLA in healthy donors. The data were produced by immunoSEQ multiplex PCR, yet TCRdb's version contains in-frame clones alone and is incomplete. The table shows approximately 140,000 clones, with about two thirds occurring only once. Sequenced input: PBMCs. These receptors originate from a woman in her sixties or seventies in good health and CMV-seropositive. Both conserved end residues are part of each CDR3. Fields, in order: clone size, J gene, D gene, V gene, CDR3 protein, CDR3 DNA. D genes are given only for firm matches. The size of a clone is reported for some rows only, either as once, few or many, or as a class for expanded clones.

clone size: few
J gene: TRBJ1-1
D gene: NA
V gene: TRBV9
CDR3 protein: CASSVEPQGSTEAFF
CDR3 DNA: TGTGCCAGCAGCGTAGAGCCTCAGGGAAGCACTGAAGCTTTCTTT

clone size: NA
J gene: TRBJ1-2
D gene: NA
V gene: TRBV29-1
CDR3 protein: CSVPAGTGYTF
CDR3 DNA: TGCAGCGTTCCTGCGGGCACGGGCTACACCTTC

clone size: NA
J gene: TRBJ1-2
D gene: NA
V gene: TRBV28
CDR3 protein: CASSTAGGGSEEYGYTF
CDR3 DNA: TGTGCCAGCAGTACCGCGGGAGGGGGTTCGGAAGAGTATGGCTACACCTTC

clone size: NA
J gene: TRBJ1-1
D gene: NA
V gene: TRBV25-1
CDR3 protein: CASSDNSGVSYTEAFF
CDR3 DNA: TGTGCCAGCAGTGACAACTCAGGGGTGAGTTACACTGAAGCTTTCTTT

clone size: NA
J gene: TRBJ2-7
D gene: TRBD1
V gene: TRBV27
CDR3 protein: CASRTPGQGGDEQYF
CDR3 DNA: TGTGCCAGCAGAACACCGGGACAGGGGGGAGACGAGCAGTACTTC

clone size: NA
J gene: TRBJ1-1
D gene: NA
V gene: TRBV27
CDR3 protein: CASSTGNTEAFF
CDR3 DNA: TGTGCCAGCTCTACAGGGAACACTGAAGCTTTCTTT

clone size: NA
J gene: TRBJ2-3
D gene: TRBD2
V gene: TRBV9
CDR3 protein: CASSEESAGASTDTQYF
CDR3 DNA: TGTGCCAGCAGTGAAGAATCAGCGGGGGCTAGCACAGATACGCAGTATTTT

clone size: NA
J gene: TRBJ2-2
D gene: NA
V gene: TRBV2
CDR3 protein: CASSRDWNTGELFF
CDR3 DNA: TGTGCCAGCAGCCGGGACTGGAACACCGGGGAGCTGTTTTTT

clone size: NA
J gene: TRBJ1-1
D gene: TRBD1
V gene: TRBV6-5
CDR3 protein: CASNKQGATNTEAFF
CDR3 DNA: TGTGCCAGCAACAAACAGGGGGCGACGAACACTGAAGCTTTCTTT

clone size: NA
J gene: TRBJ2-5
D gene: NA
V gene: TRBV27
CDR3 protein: CASSLTGVETQYF
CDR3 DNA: TGTGCCAGCAGTTTAACGGGGGTAGAGACCCAGTACTTC

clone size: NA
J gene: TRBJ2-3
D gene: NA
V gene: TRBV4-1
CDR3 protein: CASRAPSTDTQYF
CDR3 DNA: TGCGCCAGCAGGGCACCTAGCACAGATACGCAGTATTTT

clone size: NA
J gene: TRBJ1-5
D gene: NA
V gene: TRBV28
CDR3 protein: CASRSGGGNQPQHF
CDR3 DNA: TGTGCCAGCCGTTCTGGGGGAGGGAATCAGCCCCAGCATTTT

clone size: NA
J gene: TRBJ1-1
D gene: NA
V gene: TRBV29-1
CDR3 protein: CSVRVFGEAFF
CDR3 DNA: TGCAGCGTCAGGGTTTTTGGTGAAGCTTTCTTT

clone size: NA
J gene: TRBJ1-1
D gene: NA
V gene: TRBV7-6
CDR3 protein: CASSLSENTEAFF
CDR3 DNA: TGTGCCAGCAGCTTATCAGAGAACACTGAAGCTTTCTTT

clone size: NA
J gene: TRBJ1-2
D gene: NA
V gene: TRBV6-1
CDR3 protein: CASSEEVATGSDFNYGYTF
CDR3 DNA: TGTGCCAGCAGTGAAGAAGTCGCAACCGGGAGCGACTTTAACTATGGCTACACCTTC

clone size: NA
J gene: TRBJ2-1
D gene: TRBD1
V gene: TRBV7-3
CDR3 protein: CASSLGTGRNEQFF
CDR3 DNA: TGTGCCAGCAGCCTTGGGACAGGGCGGAATGAGCAGTTCTTC

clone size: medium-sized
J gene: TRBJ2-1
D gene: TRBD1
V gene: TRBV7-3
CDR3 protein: CASSLTGTGEYNEQFF
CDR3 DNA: TGTGCCAGCAGCTTAACAGGGACAGGGGAGTACAATGAGCAGTTCTTC

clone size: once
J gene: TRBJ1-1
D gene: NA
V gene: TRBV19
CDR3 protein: CASSALGGQDTEAFF
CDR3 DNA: TGTGCCAGTAGTGCACTCGGGGGGCAAGACACTGAAGCTTTCTTT

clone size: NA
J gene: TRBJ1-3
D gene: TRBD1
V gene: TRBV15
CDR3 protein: CATSSRTGGGNTIYF
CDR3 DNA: TGTGCCACCAGCAGCAGGACAGGAGGTGGAAACACCATATATTTT

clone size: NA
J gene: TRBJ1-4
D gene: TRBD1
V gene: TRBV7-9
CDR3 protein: CSSSLGDSRNEKLFF
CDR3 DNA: TGTTCCAGCAGCTTGGGGGACAGCCGTAATGAAAAACTGTTTTTT

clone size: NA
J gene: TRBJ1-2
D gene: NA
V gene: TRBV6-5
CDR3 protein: CASSYSIAGNYGYTF
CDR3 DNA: TGTGCCAGCAGTTACTCGATAGCCGGGAACTATGGCTACACCTTC

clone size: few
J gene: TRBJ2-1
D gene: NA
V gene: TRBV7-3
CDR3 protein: CASSLSAAGSYNEQFF
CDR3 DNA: TGTGCCAGCAGCTTATCTGCCGCAGGATCTTACAATGAGCAGTTCTTC

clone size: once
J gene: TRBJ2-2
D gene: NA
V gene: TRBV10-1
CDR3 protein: CASSDGTANTGELFF
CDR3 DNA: TGCGCCAGCAGTGACGGGACTGCGAACACCGGGGAGCTGTTTTTT

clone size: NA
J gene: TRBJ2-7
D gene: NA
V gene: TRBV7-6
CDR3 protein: CASSATGTYEQYF
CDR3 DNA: TGTGCCAGCAGCGCGACAGGAACCTACGAGCAGTACTTC

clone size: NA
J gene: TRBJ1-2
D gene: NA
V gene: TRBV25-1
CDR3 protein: CASSATGNYGYTF
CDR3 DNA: TGTGCCAGCAGTGCGACAGGCAACTATGGCTACACCTTC

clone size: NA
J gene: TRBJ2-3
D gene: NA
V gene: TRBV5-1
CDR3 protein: CASSLTGGYTDTQYF
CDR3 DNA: TGCGCCAGCAGCTTGACGGGGGGCTACACAGATACGCAGTATTTT

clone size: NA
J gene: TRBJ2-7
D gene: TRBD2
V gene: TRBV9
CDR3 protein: CASSVEGAGFSYEQYF
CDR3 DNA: TGTGCCAGCAGCGTAGAGGGAGCGGGGTTCTCCTACGAGCAGTACTTC

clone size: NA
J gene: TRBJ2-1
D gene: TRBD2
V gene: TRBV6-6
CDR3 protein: CASSYNPGGDNEQFF
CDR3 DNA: TGTGCCAGCAGTTACAACCCCGGGGGGGACAATGAGCAGTTCTTC

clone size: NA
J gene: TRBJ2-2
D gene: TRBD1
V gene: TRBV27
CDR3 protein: CASSLSRGLGYGELFF
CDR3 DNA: TGTGCCAGCAGTTTGAGCAGGGGGCTGGGGTACGGGGAGCTGTTTTTT

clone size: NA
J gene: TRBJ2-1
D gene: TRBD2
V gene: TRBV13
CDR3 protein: CASSLVLGGDSYNEQFF
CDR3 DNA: TGTGCCAGCAGCTTAGTCCTTGGGGGGGACTCCTACAATGAGCAGTTCTTC

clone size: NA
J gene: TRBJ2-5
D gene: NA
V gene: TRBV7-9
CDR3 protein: CASSFGSLQETQYF
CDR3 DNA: TGTGCCAGCAGCTTCGGGTCCCTCCAAGAGACCCAGTACTTC

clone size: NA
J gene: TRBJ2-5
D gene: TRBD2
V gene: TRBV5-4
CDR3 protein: CASSYTSGGRAGETQYF
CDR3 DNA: TGTGCCAGCAGCTACACTAGCGGGGGCCGTGCGGGGGAGACCCAGTACTTC

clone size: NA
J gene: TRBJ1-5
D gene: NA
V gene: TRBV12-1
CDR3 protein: CVQQVKVYSNQPQHF
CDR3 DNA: TGTGTCCAGCAGGTAAAAGTTTATAGCAATCAGCCCCAGCATTTT